A selection of T cell receptor beta chains follows, all from one sample in a study of T cell responses to AZD1222 COVID-19 vaccine. Assay: immunoSEQ multiplex PCR; the TCRdb copy retains only in-frame clones and omits some. The table shows around 120,000 clones, with 86% occurring only once. Sequencing used peripheral blood, obtained 28 days after the second AZD1222 dose. The receptor set was obtained from an adult who received the AZD1222 COVID-19 vaccine. Both conserved end residues are part of each CDR3. D genes are given only for firm matches. Clone size appears in some rows only: once, few, many, or a class for an expanded clone.

CDR3aa: CASSQDEVAGGPANTGELFF; CDR3nt: TGCGCCAGCAGCCAAGATGAGGTAGCGGGAGGGCCGGCGAACACCGGGGAGCTGTTTTTT; j_gene: TRBJ2-2; abundance: once; v_gene: TRBV4-1; d_gene: TRBD2
CDR3aa: CASSVVGLAASTDTQYF; CDR3nt: TGTGCCAGCAGCGTAGTTGGACTAGCGGCTAGCACAGATACGCAGTATTTT; j_gene: TRBJ2-3; abundance: -; v_gene: TRBV9; d_gene: TRBD2
CDR3aa: CASSYVGQGRAFF; CDR3nt: TGTGCCAGCAGTTACGTAGGGCAGGGGCGGGCTTTCTTT; j_gene: TRBJ1-1; abundance: -; v_gene: TRBV6-5; d_gene: -
CDR3aa: CASSRGQQTDTQYF; CDR3nt: TGTGCCAGCTCCCGGGGACAGCAAACAGATACGCAGTATTTT; j_gene: TRBJ2-3; abundance: few; v_gene: TRBV9; d_gene: TRBD1
CDR3aa: CAIGLDRIGYSPLHF; CDR3nt: TGTGCCATCGGGCTTGACAGGATAGGATATTCACCCCTCCACTTT; j_gene: TRBJ1-6; abundance: -; v_gene: TRBV10-3; d_gene: -
CDR3aa: CASSYGGPGGDTQYF; CDR3nt: TGTGCCAGCAGTTACGGCGGTCCGGGAGGGGATACGCAGTATTTT; j_gene: TRBJ2-3; abundance: -; v_gene: TRBV6-2/TRBV6-3; d_gene: TRBD2
CDR3aa: CASSRSSGPSSYEQYF; CDR3nt: TGTGCCAGCAGTAGAAGTAGCGGGCCGAGCTCCTACGAGCAGTACTTC; j_gene: TRBJ2-7; abundance: -; v_gene: TRBV27; d_gene: TRBD2
CDR3aa: CASSRGVLGQGASYEQYF; CDR3nt: TGCGCCAGCAGCCGAGGGGTCCTAGGACAGGGGGCCTCCTACGAGCAGTACTTC; j_gene: TRBJ2-7; abundance: -; v_gene: TRBV4-3; d_gene: TRBD1
CDR3aa: CASSSTDYGYTF; CDR3nt: TGTGCCAGCTCGAGCACAGACTATGGCTACACCTTC; j_gene: TRBJ1-2; abundance: -; v_gene: TRBV18; d_gene: -
CDR3aa: CASSQGIAVTYNEQFF; CDR3nt: TGCGCCAGCAGCCAAGGCATTGCGGTAACCTACAATGAGCAGTTCTTC; j_gene: TRBJ2-1; abundance: -; v_gene: TRBV4-3; d_gene: -
CDR3aa: CASSQDQETQYF; CDR3nt: TGTGCCAGCAGCCAGGACCAAGAGACCCAGTACTTC; j_gene: TRBJ2-5; abundance: -; v_gene: TRBV3-1/TRBV3-2; d_gene: -
CDR3aa: CASSGDYRYEQYF; CDR3nt: TGTGCCAGCAGTGGGGACTACCGCTACGAGCAGTACTTC; j_gene: TRBJ2-7; abundance: -; v_gene: TRBV28; d_gene: TRBD2
CDR3aa: CASSPSPGLAGGNEQFF; CDR3nt: TGTGCCAGTAGTCCCTCTCCGGGACTAGCGGGAGGTAATGAGCAGTTCTTC; j_gene: TRBJ2-1; abundance: once; v_gene: TRBV19; d_gene: TRBD2
CDR3aa: CASSLAGAPDTQYF; CDR3nt: TGTGCCAGCAGTCTAGCGGGGGCACCAGATACGCAGTATTTT; j_gene: TRBJ2-3; abundance: -; v_gene: TRBV6-5; d_gene: TRBD2